There are a few counts of the clone carrying this T cell receptor (beta chain). Its target is not known. TCRdb processed the 5' RACE reads anew with MiXCR; each CDR3 protein has one entry. The table has more than 95,000 distinct CDR3 sequences, 15% seen once. The V gene's germline CDR1 is MGHRA and CDR2 YSYEKL. CDR3 length equals 15 residues. The ends were cut back, 2 bases at V and 2 bases at J, with 10 bases in the middle. The data stem from a study of T cells after yellow fever vaccination. Study results and caveats: Just a small share of clonotypes turned up in the CD4 compartment as well as the CD8 compartment. Subsequent to the booster, the majority of primary-vaccination clones reappeared (roughly 96% CD4, approximately 90% CD8). FACS-sorted repertoires might harbor abundant contaminating clonotypes from the bulk population.

This sequence was found in a man younger than 30 who received the YFV17D yellow fever vaccine. The material sequenced was CD8+ T cells sorted from PBMCs, taken 5 days after the yellow fever booster vaccination. V and J are TRBV4-1 and TRBJ1-5, with D unresolved. Here the CDR3 reads CASSQHRERNQPQHF. The CDR3 DNA sequence: TGCGCCAGCAGCCAACACCGGGAACGCAATCAGCCCCAGCATTTT.